This record looks at one TCR beta chain sequence and its context. TCRdb re-analysed the PCR reads in MiXCR, keeping a single row per CDR3 protein. The data hold about 11,000 distinct CDR3 sequences, with around 63% observed a single time. Trimming cost V 5 bases and J 4 bases, with 15 bases left between them. The CDR3 has 15 residues. This sample stems from a study of CD4 and CD8 cells across lung adenocarcinoma regions. Donors had localized lung adenocarcinoma, a non-small cell lung cancer. The sequence came from a male donor with lung adenocarcinoma. The CD4 and CD8 labels of this study may be unreliable. The chain recombines TRBV12-3 or TRBV12-4 with TRBJ2-1; no clear D gene. Sequences were obtained from CD8+ T cells from the margin of a lung tumor. This CDR3 is CASSDASLKYNEQFF. The CDR3 DNA follows: TGTGCCAGCAGTGACGCGTCCCTCAAGTACAATGAGCAGTTCTTC.